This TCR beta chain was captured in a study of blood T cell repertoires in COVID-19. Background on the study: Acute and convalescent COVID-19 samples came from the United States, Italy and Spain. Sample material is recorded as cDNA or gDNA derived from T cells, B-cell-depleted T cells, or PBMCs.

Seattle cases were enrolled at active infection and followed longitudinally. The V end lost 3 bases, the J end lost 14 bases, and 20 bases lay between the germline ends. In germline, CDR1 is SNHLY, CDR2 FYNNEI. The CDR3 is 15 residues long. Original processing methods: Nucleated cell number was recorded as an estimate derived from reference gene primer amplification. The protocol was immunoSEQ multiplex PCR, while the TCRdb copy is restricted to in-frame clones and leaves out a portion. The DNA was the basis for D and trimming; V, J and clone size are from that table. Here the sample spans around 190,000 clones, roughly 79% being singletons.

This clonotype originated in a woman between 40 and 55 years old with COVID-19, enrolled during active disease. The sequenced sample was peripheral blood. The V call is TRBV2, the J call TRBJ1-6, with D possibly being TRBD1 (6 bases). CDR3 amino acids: CASSETGGRERSLHF. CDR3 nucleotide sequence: TGTGCCAGCAGTGAGACAGGAGGCCGAGAGAGGTCCCTCCACTTT. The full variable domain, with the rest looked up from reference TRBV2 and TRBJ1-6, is EPEVTQTPSHQVTQMGQEVILRCVPISNHLYFYWYRQILGQKVEFLVSFYNNEISEKSEIFDDQFSVERPDGSNFTLKIRSTKLEDSAMYFCASSETGGRERSLHFGNGTRLTVT.